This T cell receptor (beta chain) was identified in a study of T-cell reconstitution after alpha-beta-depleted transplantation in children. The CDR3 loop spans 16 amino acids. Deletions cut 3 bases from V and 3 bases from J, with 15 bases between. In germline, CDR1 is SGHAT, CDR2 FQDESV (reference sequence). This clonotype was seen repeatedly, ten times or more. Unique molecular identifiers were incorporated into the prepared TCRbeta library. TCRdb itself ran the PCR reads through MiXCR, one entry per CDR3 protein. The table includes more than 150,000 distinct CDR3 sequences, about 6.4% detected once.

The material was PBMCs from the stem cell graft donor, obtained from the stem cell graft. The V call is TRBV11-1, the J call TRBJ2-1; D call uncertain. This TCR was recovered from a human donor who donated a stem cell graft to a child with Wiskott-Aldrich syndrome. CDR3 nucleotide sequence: TGTGCCAGCAGCTTCGGTATTGGGAAGTTCTACAATGAGCAGTTCTTC. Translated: CASSFGIGKFYNEQFF.